The text below deals with one T cell receptor (beta chain). The antigen is unknown. There were healthy Caucasian individuals from Russia, aged roughly 6 to 95, serving as donors. The sample is drawn from a study of blood T cells in healthy people across ages. Study-level points and caveats: It was not known whether donors were CMV positive (a possible confounder of expanded clonotype changes). The unsorted PBMCs prevented any conclusive comparison of naive versus antigen-experienced cells.

With a J-beta primer mix and a sample-barcoded 5' primer, a second PCR ran about 6 to 11 cycles. TCRdb called the 5' RACE reads again in MiXCR, with one record for every CDR3 protein. The data show 700,000 or so distinct CDR3 sequences, roughly two fifths seen once. Germline CDR1 MGHRA, CDR2 YSYEKL. The CDR3 sequence is 15 residues long. The V and J genes are TRBV4-1 and TRBJ2-5; the D gene is possibly TRBD2 (5 bases). Judging by the DNA end, TRBJ2-1 fits better; the J call may be wrong. This receptor was taken from a man older than 75 in good health. Material: blood. DNA for the CDR3: TGCGCCAGCAGCCCGCGAGAAGGGAGCCAAGAGACCCAGTTCTTC. Translating gives CASSPREGSQETQFF.